This T cell receptor beta chain was sequenced for a study of identical twins. Per the germline V gene, CDR1 is MDHEN and CDR2 is SYDVKM. The J segment lost 5 bases and the V segment lost 5 bases, leaving 12 bases of the junction unmatched. The CDR3 extends over 15 amino acids. Donors uniformly comprised healthy Caucasians. The study, taken as a whole, reports: Possibly, invariant MAIT and iNKT cells partly confounded zero-insertion analyses.

Unique molecular identifiers were in the cDNA, with template-switch universal primer binding. MiXCR was run by TCRdb on the 5' RACE reads, yielding one entry per CDR3 protein. The sample comprises 690,000 or so distinct CDR3 sequences, less than 7% of which are singletons, and 1.5% to 2% rests with the top ten. A remark on this clonotype: Its specificity is unknown.

The clonotype originates from a man younger than 30 in good health. The chain combines TRBV28 with TRBJ2-7; 7 bases map to TRBD1. Sequencing input: naive T cells sorted from blood. The CDR3 DNA sequence: TGTGCCAGCAGTCCCCCCGGCCTCGACAGGGACGAGCAGTACTTC. Its protein is CASSPPGLDRDEQYF.